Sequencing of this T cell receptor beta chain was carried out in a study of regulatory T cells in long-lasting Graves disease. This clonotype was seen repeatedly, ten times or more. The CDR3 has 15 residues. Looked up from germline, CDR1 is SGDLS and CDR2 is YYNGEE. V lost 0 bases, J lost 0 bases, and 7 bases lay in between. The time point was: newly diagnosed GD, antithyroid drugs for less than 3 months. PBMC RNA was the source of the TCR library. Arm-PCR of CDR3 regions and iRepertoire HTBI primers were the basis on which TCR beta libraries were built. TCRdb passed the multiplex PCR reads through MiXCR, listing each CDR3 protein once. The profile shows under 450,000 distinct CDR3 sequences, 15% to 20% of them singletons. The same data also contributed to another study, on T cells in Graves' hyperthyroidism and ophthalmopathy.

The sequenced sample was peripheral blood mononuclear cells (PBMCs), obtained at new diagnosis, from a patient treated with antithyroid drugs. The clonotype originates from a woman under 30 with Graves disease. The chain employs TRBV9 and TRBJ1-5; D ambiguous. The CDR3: CASSVGDYSNQPQHF. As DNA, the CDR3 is TGTGCCAGCAGCGTAGGAGACTATAGCAATCAGCCCCAGCATTTT.